This TCR beta chain is drawn from a study of regulatory T cells in long-lasting Graves disease. Time point described: newly diagnosed GD, antithyroid drugs for less than 3 months. PBMC RNA was the source of the TCR library. Study-level findings and limits: The persistent group shared 2,741 public clonotypes, more than the roughly 970 shared by new patients.

This clonotype came up many times. Its target is not known. Sequencing libraries for TCR beta were prepared with iRepertoire HTBI primers and Arm-PCR of CDR3 regions. TCRdb reprocessed the multiplex PCR reads via MiXCR and lists one record per CDR3 protein. The sample records 510,000 or so distinct CDR3 sequences, around 12% being singletons. In addition, the sample was reused for a study of T cells in Graves' hyperthyroidism and ophthalmopathy. That study reports: The HTBI primer set was used in a first-round RT-PCR of the TCR CDR3.

This receptor was identified in a woman aged 25 to 39 with Graves disease. The source was peripheral blood mononuclear cells (PBMCs), collected at new diagnosis, from a patient treated with antithyroid drugs.

The chain's CDR3 is CASSAHSRGPLNYGYTF. For the CDR3, the DNA is TGTGCCAGCAGTGCACATAGCAGAGGACCGCTAAACTATGGCTACACCTTC. This chain connects TRBV12-3 or TRBV12-4 to TRBJ1-2; unclear D gene. The ends were cut back, 5 bases at V and 2 bases at J, with 21 bases in the middle. This CDR3 comprises 17 residues.